This T cell receptor beta chain emerged from a study of immune characterization of retroperitoneal liposarcoma. TCRdb reprocessed the PCR reads with MiXCR, giving one entry per CDR3 protein. Of about 6,600 distinct CDR3 sequences in the sample, roughly 29% were seen once. This clonotype is deemed medium-sized. The ends lost 4 bases at V and 6 bases at J; junction bases unmatched: 9. The CDR3 length is 17 residues. CDR1 is SGHRS, CDR2 YFSETQ, per germline. The receptor's source is a female donor with retroperitoneal liposarcoma. The rearrangement joins TRBV5-1 to TRBJ2-1; 14 bases line up with TRBD2. Specimen: tumor tissue. CDR3 amino acids: CASSPLTSGRASNEQFF. As DNA, the CDR3 is TGCGCCAGCAGCCCTCTGACTAGCGGGAGGGCCTCCAATGAGCAGTTCTTC. Full variable domain (outside the CDR3, taken from reference TRBV5-1 and TRBJ2-1): KAGVTQTPRYLIKTRGQQVTLSCSPISGHRSVSWYQQTPGQGLQFLFEYFSETQRNKGNFPGRFSGRQFSNSRSEMNVSTLELGDSALYLCASSPLTSGRASNEQFFGPGTRLTVL.